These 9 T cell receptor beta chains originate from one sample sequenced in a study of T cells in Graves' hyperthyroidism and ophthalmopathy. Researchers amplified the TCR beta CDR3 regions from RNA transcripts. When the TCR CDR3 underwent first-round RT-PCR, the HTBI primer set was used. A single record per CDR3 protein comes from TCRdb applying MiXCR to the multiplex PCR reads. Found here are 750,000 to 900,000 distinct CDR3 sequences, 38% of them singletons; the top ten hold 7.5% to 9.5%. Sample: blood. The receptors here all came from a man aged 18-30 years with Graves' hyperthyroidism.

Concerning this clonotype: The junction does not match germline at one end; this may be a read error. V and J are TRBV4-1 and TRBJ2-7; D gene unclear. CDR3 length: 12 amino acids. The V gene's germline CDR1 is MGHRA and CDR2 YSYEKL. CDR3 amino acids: CASSLRRNEQYF. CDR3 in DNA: TGTGCCAGCAGCTTGAGAAGGAACGAGCAGTACTTC.

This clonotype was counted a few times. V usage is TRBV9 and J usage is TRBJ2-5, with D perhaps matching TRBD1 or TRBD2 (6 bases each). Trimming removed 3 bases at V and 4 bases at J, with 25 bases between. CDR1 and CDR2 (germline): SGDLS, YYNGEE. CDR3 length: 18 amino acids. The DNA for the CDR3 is TGTGCCAGCAGCGGCCGGGGGCAGGGATCGTTTTCCGGAGAGACCCAGTACTTC. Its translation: CASSGRGQGSFSGETQYF. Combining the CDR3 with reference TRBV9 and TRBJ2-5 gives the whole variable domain DSGVTQTPKHLITATGQRVTLRCSPRSGDLSVYWYQQSLDQGLQFLIQYYNGEERAKGNILERFSAQQFPDLHSELNLSSLELGDSALYFCASSGRGQGSFSGETQYFGPGTRLLVL.

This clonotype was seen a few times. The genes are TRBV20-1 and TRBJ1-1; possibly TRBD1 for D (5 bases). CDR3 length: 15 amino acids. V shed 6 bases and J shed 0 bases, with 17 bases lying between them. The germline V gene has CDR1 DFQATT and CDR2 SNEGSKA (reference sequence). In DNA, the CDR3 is TGCAGTGCACGGCCCCGACAGAGGCTGAACACTGAAGCTTTCTTT. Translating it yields CSARPRQRLNTEAFF.

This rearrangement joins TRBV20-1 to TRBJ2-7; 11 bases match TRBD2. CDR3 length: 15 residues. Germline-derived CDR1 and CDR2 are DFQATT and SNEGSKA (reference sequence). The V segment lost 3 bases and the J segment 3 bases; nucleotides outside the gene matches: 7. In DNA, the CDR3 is TGCAGTGCTAGGGGATTCGGGACTAGCGGCTACGAGCAGTACTTC. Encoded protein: CSARGFGTSGYEQYF.

The CDR3 nucleotides are TGTGCCAGCAGCTTAACGGGACTAGCGGGAGTAGTGGGCGAGCAGTACTTC. This sequence encodes CASSLTGLAGVVGEQYF. The rearrangement joins TRBV7-2 to TRBJ2-7, with 14 bases aligning to TRBD2. Germline-derived CDR1 and CDR2 are SGHTA and FQGNSA. The length of the CDR3 is 17 residues. The junction had 9 bases not matched to a gene; V was cut back by 2 bases and J by 6 bases.

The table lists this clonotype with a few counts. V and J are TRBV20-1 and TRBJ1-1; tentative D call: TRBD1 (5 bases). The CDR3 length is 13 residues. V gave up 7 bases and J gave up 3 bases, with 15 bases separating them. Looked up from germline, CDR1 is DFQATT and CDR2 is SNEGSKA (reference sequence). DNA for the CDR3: TGCAGTGTCACCAGGGTGGGGGACACTGAAGCTTTCTTT. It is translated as CSVTRVGDTEAFF.

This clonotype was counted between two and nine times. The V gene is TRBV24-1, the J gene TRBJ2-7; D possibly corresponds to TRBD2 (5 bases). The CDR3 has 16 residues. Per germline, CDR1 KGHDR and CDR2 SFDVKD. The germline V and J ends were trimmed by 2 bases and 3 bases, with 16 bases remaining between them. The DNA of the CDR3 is TGTGCCACCAGTGATTCCGCTAGCCGCCCCTACTACGAGCAGTACTTC. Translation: CATSDSASRPYYEQYF.

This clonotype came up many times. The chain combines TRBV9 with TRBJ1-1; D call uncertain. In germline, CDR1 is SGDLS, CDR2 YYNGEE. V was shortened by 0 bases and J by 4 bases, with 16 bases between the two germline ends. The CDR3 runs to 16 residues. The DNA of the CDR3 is TGTGCCAGCAGCGTAGATCAGAGCACGGACGGCACTGAAGCTTTCTTT. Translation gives CASSVDQSTDGTEAFF.

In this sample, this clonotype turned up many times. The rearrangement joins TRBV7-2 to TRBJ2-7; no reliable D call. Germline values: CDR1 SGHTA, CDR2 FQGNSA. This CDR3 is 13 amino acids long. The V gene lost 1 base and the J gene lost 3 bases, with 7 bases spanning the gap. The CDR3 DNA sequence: TGTGCCAGCAGCTTAGGAACATACTACGAGCAGTACTTC. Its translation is CASSLGTYYEQYF.